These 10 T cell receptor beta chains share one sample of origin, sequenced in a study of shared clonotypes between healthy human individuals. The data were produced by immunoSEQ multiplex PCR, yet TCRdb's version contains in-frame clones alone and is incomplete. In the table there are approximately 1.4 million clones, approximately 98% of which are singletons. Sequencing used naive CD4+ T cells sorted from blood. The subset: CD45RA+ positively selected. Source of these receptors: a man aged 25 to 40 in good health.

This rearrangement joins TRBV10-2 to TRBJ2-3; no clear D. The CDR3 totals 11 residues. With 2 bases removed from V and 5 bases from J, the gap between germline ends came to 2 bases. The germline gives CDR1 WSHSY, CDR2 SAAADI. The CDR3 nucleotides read TGCGCCAGCAGTGAGATAGATACGCAGTATTTT. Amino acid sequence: CASSEIDTQYF.

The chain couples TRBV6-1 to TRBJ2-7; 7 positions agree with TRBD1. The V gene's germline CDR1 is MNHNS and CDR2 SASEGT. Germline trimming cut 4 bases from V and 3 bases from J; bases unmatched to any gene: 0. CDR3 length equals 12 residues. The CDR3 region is CASSGQGYEQYF. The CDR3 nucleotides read TGTGCCAGCAGTGGACAGGGCTACGAGCAGTACTTC.

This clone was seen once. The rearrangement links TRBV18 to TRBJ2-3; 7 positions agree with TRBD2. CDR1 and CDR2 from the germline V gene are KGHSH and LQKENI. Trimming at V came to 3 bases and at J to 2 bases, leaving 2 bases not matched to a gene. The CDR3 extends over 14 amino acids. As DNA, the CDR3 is TGTGCCAGCTCACCTCGGGACTACACAGATACGCAGTATTTT. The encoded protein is CASSPRDYTDTQYF. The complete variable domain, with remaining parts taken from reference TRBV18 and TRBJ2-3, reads NAGVMQNPRHLVRRRGQEARLRCSPMKGHSHVYWYRQLPEEGLKFMVYLQKENIIDESGMPKERFSAEFPKEGPSILRIQQVVRGDSAAYFCASSPRDYTDTQYFGPGTRLTVL.

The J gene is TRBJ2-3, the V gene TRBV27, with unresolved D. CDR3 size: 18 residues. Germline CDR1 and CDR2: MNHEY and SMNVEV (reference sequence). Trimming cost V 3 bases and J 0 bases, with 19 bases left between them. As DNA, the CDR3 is TGTGCCAGCAGTTTGAAGTCTAGGGTCGGACGGAGCACAGATACGCAGTATTTT. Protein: CASSLKSRVGRSTDTQYF.

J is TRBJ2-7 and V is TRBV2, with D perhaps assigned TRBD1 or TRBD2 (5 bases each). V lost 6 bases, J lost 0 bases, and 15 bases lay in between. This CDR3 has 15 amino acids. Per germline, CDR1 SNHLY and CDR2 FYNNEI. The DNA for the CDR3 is TGTGCCAGCAGCCCCGGGACCGTAAGCTCCTACGAGCAGTACTTC. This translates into CASSPGTVSSYEQYF.

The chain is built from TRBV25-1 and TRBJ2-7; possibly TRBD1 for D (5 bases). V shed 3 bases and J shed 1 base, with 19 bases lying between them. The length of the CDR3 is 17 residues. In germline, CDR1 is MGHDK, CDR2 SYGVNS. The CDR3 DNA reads TGTGCCAGCAGTGATACCGTAGTCGACAGTCTATCCTACGAGCAGTACTTC. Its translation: CASSDTVVDSLSYEQYF.

CDR3 amino acids: CASSLPDNPYGYTF. The CDR3 DNA reads TGCGCCAGCAGCTTGCCGGACAACCCCTATGGCTACACCTTC. The chain couples TRBV5-1 to TRBJ1-2, with D tentatively TRBD1 (5 bases). This CDR3 has 14 residues. V was trimmed by 1 base and J by 4 bases, leaving 11 bases between them. Germline V gene sequence: CDR1 SGHRS, CDR2 YFSETQ.

DNA of the CDR3: TGTGCCAGCAGCCAAGCCGCCGAGCAGTTCTTC. Amino acids: CASSQAAEQFF. This chain links TRBV4-2 with TRBJ2-1; the D is unclear. CDR1 and CDR2 (germline): LGHNA, YNFKEQ. V was pared by 1 base and J by 10 bases, with 5 bases between. This CDR3 has 11 residues.

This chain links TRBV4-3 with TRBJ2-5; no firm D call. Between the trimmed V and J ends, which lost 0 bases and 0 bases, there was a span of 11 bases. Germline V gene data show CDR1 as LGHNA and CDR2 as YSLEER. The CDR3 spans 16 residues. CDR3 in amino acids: CASSQDVAGNQETQYF. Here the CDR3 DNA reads TGCGCCAGCAGCCAAGATGTGGCAGGAAACCAAGAGACCCAGTACTTC.

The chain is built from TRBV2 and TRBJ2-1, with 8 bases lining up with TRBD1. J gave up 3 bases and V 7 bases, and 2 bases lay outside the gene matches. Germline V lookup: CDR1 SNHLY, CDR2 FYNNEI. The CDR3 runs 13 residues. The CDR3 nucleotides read TGTGCCAGCAAGGACAGGGTCTACAATGAGCAGTTCTTC. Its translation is CASKDRVYNEQFF.